Each of the 28 T cell receptor beta chains below was sequenced from the same sample in a study of siplizumab effects on memory and regulatory T cells. The assay was immunoSEQ multiplex PCR, and TCRdb's table has in-frame clones only and misses some. The sample lists around 99,000 clones, about 91% occurring once. Sequencing was done on a sample of Tregs sorted from blood. These receptors were obtained from a human donor in good health.

This rearrangement joins TRBV7-2 to TRBJ2-3; D call uncertain. Trimming left V 5 bases short and J 1 base short, with 13 bases between. This CDR3 is 15 amino acids long. Looked up from germline, CDR1 is SGHTA and CDR2 is FQGNSA. The CDR3, as DNA: TGTGCCAGCAGCCTACAAGGCCTCCGCACAGATACGCAGTATTTT. It translates to CASSLQGLRTDTQYF.

The V gene is TRBV5-6, the J gene TRBJ2-1; D is unclear. The germline CDR1 and CDR2 sequences are SGHDT and YYEEEE. CDR3 length: 15 amino acids. Between the trimmed V and J ends, which lost 3 bases and 4 bases, there was a span of 14 bases. CDR3 DNA sequence: TGTGCCAGCAGCTCTACGGGCCAGCTATACAATGAGCAGTTCTTC. Translating gives CASSSTGQLYNEQFF.

On this clone itself: Other nucleotide sequences in the sample specify the same CDR3. The chain is built from TRBV4-2 and TRBJ1-3; tentative D call: TRBD1 (6 bases). The germline V gene has CDR1 LGHNA and CDR2 YNFKEQ. The CDR3 has 15 amino acids. V lost 1 base and J 4 bases, leaving 11 bases between the germline ends. CDR3 in amino acids: CASSQVEQGGNTIYF. The CDR3 region has the DNA TGTGCCAGCAGCCAAGTGGAACAGGGAGGAAACACCATATATTTT.

The chain carries TRBV29-1 and TRBJ1-1, with TRBD1 as a possible D gene (5 bases). The CDR3 sequence is 13 residues long. Germline V CDR1 and CDR2: SQVTM, ANQGSEA. V was cut by 7 bases and J by 0 bases, with 12 bases left in between. The CDR3 here is CSARQLVNTEAFF. For the CDR3, the DNA is TGCAGCGCCCGACAGCTTGTGAACACTGAAGCTTTCTTT.

This rearrangement joins TRBV5-6 to TRBJ2-6; D not certain. CDR1 is SGHDT and CDR2 is YYEEEE in the germline V gene. This CDR3 comprises 13 residues. Between the trimmed V and J ends, which lost 0 bases and 3 bases, there was a span of 1 base. CDR3: CASSLVGANVLTF. CDR3 coding DNA: TGTGCCAGCAGCTTGGTTGGGGCCAACGTCCTGACTTTC. The full variable domain, with the rest looked up from reference TRBV5-6 and TRBJ2-6, is DAGVTQSPTHLIKTRGQQVTLRCSPKSGHDTVSWYQQALGQGPQFIFQYYEEEERQRGNFPDRFSGHQFPNYSSELNVNALLLGDSALYLCASSLVGANVLTFGAGSRLTVL.

The V gene is TRBV9, the J gene TRBJ2-3, with no clear D. This CDR3 region has 13 residues. Trimming stripped 0 bases from V and 4 bases from J, with 6 bases between. CDR1 and CDR2 from the germline V gene are SGDLS and YYNGEE. The CDR3 sequence: CASSVVFSDTQYF. The CDR3 DNA sequence: TGTGCCAGCAGCGTAGTTTTCTCAGATACGCAGTATTTT.

The rearrangement uses TRBV7-8 and TRBJ2-7, with no clear D. Germline V gives CDR1 SGHVS, CDR2 FQNEAQ. The CDR3 covers 13 residues. V lost 5 bases and J 5 bases, leaving 13 bases between the germline ends. The CDR3 coding sequence is TGTGCCAGCAGCCCTCCTGTGCACGACGAGCAGTACTTC. This translates into CASSPPVHDEQYF.

The rearrangement uses TRBV11-1 and TRBJ2-5; D might be TRBD1 (5 bases). The CDR3 covers 14 residues. The V end was cut by 3 bases, the J end by 4 bases, with 12 bases between. From germline, CDR1 is SGHAT and CDR2 FQDESV (reference sequence). The CDR3: CASSFYVQGETQYF. The CDR3 coding sequence is TGTGCCAGCAGCTTTTATGTGCAGGGAGAGACCCAGTACTTC.

The chain carries TRBV7-8 and TRBJ1-4; the match to TRBD1 covers 7 bases. Trimming removed 5 bases from V and 0 bases from J; junction bases left unmatched: 3. Germline-derived CDR1 and CDR2 are SGHVS and FQNEAQ. This CDR3 has 15 residues. The CDR3 DNA reads as TGTGCCAGCAGCAACCAGGGGGCAACTAATGAAAAACTGTTTTTT. This translates into CASSNQGATNEKLFF. Based on the CDR3 plus reference TRBV7-8 and TRBJ1-4, the full variable domain is GAGVSQSPRYKVAKRGQDVALRCDPISGHVSLFWYQQALGQGPEFLTYFQNEAQLDKSGLPSDRFFAERPEGSVSTLKIQRTQQEDSAVYLCASSNQGATNEKLFFGSGTQLSVL.

V usage is TRBV30 and J usage is TRBJ1-2; 8 bases are shared with TRBD1. CDR1 GTSNPN and CDR2 SVGIG come from the germline V gene (reference sequence). The CDR3 is 13 amino acids. Trimming at V came to 0 bases and at J to 8 bases, leaving 5 bases not matched to a gene. The CDR3 bases are TGTGCCTGGAGTGTCAGGGGGCCACGAGGCTACACCTTC. Its protein is CAWSVRGPRGYTF.

The CDR3 nucleotides are TGTGCCAGCAGTTTCGGGACAGGGATCCACGAGCAGTACTTC. Protein: CASSFGTGIHEQYF. This chain joins TRBV6-1 and TRBJ2-7; 9 positions agree with TRBD1. V shed 5 bases and J 5 bases; nucleotides not matched to a gene: 7. Germline assignment: CDR1 MNHNS and CDR2 SASEGT. The CDR3 contains 14 residues.

This chain links TRBV7-9 with TRBJ2-7; D possibly corresponds to TRBD1 (5 bases). The CDR3 consists of 15 residues. With 1 base removed from V and 2 bases from J, the gap between germline ends came to 12 bases. Germline-derived CDR1 and CDR2 are SEHNR and FQNEAQ (reference sequence). Written as DNA, the CDR3 is TGTGCCAGCAGCTTAGACCTAGACAGAACCTACGAGCAGTACTTC. Its protein is CASSLDLDRTYEQYF.

As regards this clone: At one end the junction does not follow the germline gene, possibly because of a read error. The J gene is TRBJ2-7, the V gene TRBV19; 8 nucleotides agree with TRBD1. Germline-derived CDR1 and CDR2 are LNHDA and SQIVND (reference sequence). The CDR3 contains 14 residues. The chain's CDR3 is CASSIGQGWGEQYF. The CDR3 bases are TGTGCCAGTAGCATAGGACAGGGATGGGGCGAGCAGTACTTC.

The chain links TRBV6-5 to TRBJ1-5; tentatively, D is TRBD1 (5 bases). The CDR3 spans 15 residues. V was pared by 7 bases and J by 4 bases, with 17 bases between. Looked up from germline, CDR1 is MNHEY and CDR2 is SVGAGI. The CDR3 nucleotides are TGTGCCAGCAACAGCGGAGGGACTCATAATCAGCCCCAGCATTTT. Translation gives CASNSGGTHNQPQHF.

The chain combines TRBV19 with TRBJ2-5, with 8 bases identical to TRBD2. The CDR3 extends over 15 amino acids. With V trimmed by 1 base and J by 5 bases, 6 bases remained unmatched. Per germline, CDR1 LNHDA and CDR2 SQIVND (reference sequence). The CDR3 DNA sequence: TGTGCCAGTAGTATAGTAGGGACTAGGCTTGAGACCCAGTACTTC. Translation gives CASSIVGTRLETQYF.

The V and J genes are TRBV15 and TRBJ1-6; 10 bases map to TRBD1. V was pared by 5 bases and J by 9 bases, with 10 bases of the junction left unmatched. Per the germline V gene, CDR1 is LNHNV and CDR2 is YYDKDF (reference sequence). The CDR3 has 16 amino acids. Here the CDR3 reads CATSLLGQGGGSPLHF. CDR3 in DNA: TGTGCCACCAGCCTCCTTGGACAGGGGGGTGGTTCACCCCTCCACTTT.

This clone was picked up one time. This rearrangement joins TRBV28 to TRBJ2-7; TRBD1 aligns across 9 bases. The junction had 4 bases not matched to a gene; V was cut back by 6 bases and J by 4 bases. The length of the CDR3 is 13 residues. Germline V lookup: CDR1 MDHEN, CDR2 SYDVKM. The CDR3 coding sequence is TGTGCCAGCAGGGGGACAGGGACGTACGAGCAGTACTTC. Protein product: CASRGTGTYEQYF.

The rearrangement uses TRBV6-5 and TRBJ1-2; D call uncertain. The germline gives CDR1 MNHEY, CDR2 SVGAGI. The V end was cut by 6 bases, the J end by 0 bases, with 11 bases between. This CDR3 contains 14 residues. CDR3 loop: CASRRGPPNYGYTF. The CDR3, as DNA: TGTGCCAGCAGACGCGGGCCGCCTAACTATGGCTACACCTTC.

The chain links TRBV7-2 to TRBJ2-3; 10 bases are shared with TRBD2. Per germline, CDR1 SGHTA and CDR2 FQGNSA. This CDR3 spans 18 amino acids. V lost 1 base to trimming and J lost 8 bases; unmatched junction nucleotides: 15. The CDR3 coding sequence is TGTGCCAGCAGCTTAGTAGGATTAGCGGGGGGCCTTATAGTTACGCAGTATTTT. Encoded protein: CASSLVGLAGGLIVTQYF.

The rearrangement joins TRBV19 to TRBJ1-2, with D hard to call. The CDR3 sequence is 16 residues long. Trimming stripped 3 bases from V and 1 base from J, with 15 bases between. Germline V lookup: CDR1 LNHDA, CDR2 SQIVND (reference sequence). CDR3 in amino acids: CASSIASRRLNYGYTF. The CDR3 coding sequence is TGTGCCAGTAGTATCGCGTCGCGGCGGCTTAACTATGGCTACACCTTC. The full variable domain, with the rest looked up from reference TRBV19 and TRBJ1-2, is DGGITQSPKYLFRKEGQNVTLSCEQNLNHDAMYWYRQDPGQGLRLIYYSQIVNDFQKGDIAEGYSVSREKKESFPLTVTSAQKNPTAFYLCASSIASRRLNYGYTFGSGTRLTVV.

In its sample, this clone was seen once. The chain joins TRBV18 to TRBJ1-1; the D gene is possibly TRBD1 (5 bases). V lost 1 base and J 1 base, leaving 10 bases between the germline ends. The CDR3 spans 15 residues. Germline CDR1 reads KGHSH; CDR2 reads LQKENI. The CDR3 loop is CASSPQGAKNTEAFF. Here the CDR3 DNA reads TGTGCCAGCTCACCACAAGGGGCCAAGAACACTGAAGCTTTCTTT. Variable domain in full (rest from reference TRBV18 and TRBJ1-1): NAGVMQNPRHLVRRRGQEARLRCSPMKGHSHVYWYRQLPEEGLKFMVYLQKENIIDESGMPKERFSAEFPKEGPSILRIQQVVRGDSAAYFCASSPQGAKNTEAFFGQGTRLTVV.

The chain is built from TRBV10-3 and TRBJ1-5; the D is unclear. Germline CDR1 reads ENHRY; CDR2 reads SYGVKD. The CDR3 runs 12 residues. V was trimmed by 10 bases and J by 3 bases, leaving 10 bases between them. CDR3 bases: TGTGCCACCGGCCTTAACAATCAGCCCCAGCATTTT. Protein product: CATGLNNQPQHF.

Here the CDR3 DNA reads TGTGCCAGCAGTGTGAGGGGCGGCACTGAAGCTTTCTTT. Its translation: CASSVRGGTEAFF. The chain links TRBV2 to TRBJ1-1; TRBD1 might be the D (5 bases). The CDR3 totals 13 residues. Trimming took off 4 bases at V and 4 bases at J, with 10 bases between the two ends. Per the germline V gene, CDR1 is SNHLY and CDR2 is FYNNEI.

The rearrangement joins TRBV9 to TRBJ1-1; TRBD1 aligns across 9 bases. With 0 bases clipped from V and 6 bases from J, the junction kept 6 bases outside the gene matches. Germline lookup yields CDR1 SGDLS and CDR2 YYNGEE. There are 15 residues in the CDR3. The CDR3 here is CASSVDGGQGAEAFF. The CDR3 coding sequence is TGTGCCAGCAGCGTAGACGGGGGACAGGGCGCTGAAGCTTTCTTT.

This chain links TRBV18 with TRBJ1-1; a possible D gene is TRBD1 (6 bases). Trimming pared 1 base from V and 7 bases from J, leaving 10 bases between. Germline V lookup: CDR1 KGHSH, CDR2 LQKENI. The CDR3 contains 13 residues. Here the CDR3 reads CASSPLTDSEAFF. DNA of the CDR3: TGTGCCAGCTCACCACTAACGGACAGTGAAGCTTTCTTT.

The chain combines TRBV19 with TRBJ1-5; possible D gene TRBD1, 6 bases. Germline V lookup: CDR1 LNHDA, CDR2 SQIVND (reference sequence). The CDR3 has 15 residues. Trimming cost V 6 bases and J 3 bases, with 15 bases left between them. The CDR3 bases are TGTGCCAGTAGATCCCTTGGGGGGGCCAATCAGCCCCAGCATTTT. Residues: CASRSLGGANQPQHF.

This chain connects TRBV9 to TRBJ2-7, with TRBD2 as a possible D gene (5 bases). Between the trimmed V and J ends, which lost 0 bases and 5 bases, there was a span of 12 bases. CDR1 and CDR2 (germline): SGDLS, YYNGEE. The CDR3 covers 14 residues. CDR3 sequence: CASSVGSSPNEQYF. The CDR3 DNA is TGTGCCAGCAGCGTAGGTTCTAGCCCAAACGAGCAGTACTTC.

This chain connects TRBV5-1 to TRBJ2-1, with 11 bases aligning to TRBD2. Germline V gene data show CDR1 as SGHRS and CDR2 as YFSETQ. After removal of 6 bases from V and 3 bases from J, the junction contained 5 bases not matched to a gene. CDR3 size: 15 residues. The DNA for the CDR3 is TGCGCCAGCACCTTTGGGACTAGCGGCTACAATGAGCAGTTCTTC. This codes for CASTFGTSGYNEQFF.